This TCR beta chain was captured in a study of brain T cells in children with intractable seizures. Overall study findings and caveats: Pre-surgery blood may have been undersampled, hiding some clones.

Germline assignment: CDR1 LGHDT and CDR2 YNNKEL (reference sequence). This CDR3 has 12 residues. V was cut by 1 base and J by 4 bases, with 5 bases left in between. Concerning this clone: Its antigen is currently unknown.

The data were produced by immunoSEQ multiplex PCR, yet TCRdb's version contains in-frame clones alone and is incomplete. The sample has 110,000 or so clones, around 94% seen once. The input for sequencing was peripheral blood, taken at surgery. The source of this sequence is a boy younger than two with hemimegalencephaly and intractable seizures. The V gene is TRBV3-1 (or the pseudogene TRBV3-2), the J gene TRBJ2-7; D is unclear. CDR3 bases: TGTGCCAGCAGCCAAGTTGCTTACGAGCAGTACTTC. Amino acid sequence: CASSQVAYEQYF.